Reported below is one TCR beta chain. This sample is part of a study of cytomegalovirus exposure and HLA in healthy donors. The CDR3 is made up of 14 amino acids. CDR1 is MNHEY, CDR2 SVGAGI, per germline. J lost 8 bases, V lost 0 bases, and 6 bases had no gene match. The PCR was carried out with 60 Vbeta primers and 13 Jbeta primers. Sequencing used immunoSEQ multiplex PCR; TCRdb keeps in-frame clones, though not all of them. The top ten hold approximately 4% of the sample, which has more than 80,000 clones, over 75% seen once. This TCR came from a female donor in good health and CMV-seropositive. The material sequenced was PBMCs. This chain connects TRBV6-5 to TRBJ1-2; TRBD1 matches 7 bases. Here the CDR3 DNA reads TGTGCCAGCAGTTACTCGGGGCAGGGGGTCGGCTACACCTTC. As protein: CASSYSGQGVGYTF.